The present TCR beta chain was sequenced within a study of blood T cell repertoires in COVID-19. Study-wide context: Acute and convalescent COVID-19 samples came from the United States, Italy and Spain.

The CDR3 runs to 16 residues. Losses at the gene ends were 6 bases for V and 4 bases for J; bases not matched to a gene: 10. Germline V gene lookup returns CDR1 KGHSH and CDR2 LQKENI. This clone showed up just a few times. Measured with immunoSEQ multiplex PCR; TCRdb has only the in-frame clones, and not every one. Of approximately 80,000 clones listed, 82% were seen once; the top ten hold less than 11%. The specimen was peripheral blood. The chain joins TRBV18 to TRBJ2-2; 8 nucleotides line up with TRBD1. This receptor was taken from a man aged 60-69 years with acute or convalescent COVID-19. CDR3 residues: CASSTQGDSVTGELFF. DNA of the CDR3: TGTGCCAGCTCTACACAGGGGGATTCGGTCACCGGGGAGCTGTTTTTT.